Listed below are T cell receptor beta chains from one sample, sequenced in a study of blood T cells in healthy people across ages. TCRdb recomputed calls from the 5' RACE reads with MiXCR, one row per CDR3 protein. The sample has about 680,000 distinct CDR3 sequences, about half seen once; the top ten hold roughly 31%. Sample: blood. Receptors originate from a woman aged 55 to 70 in good health. Both conserved end residues are part of each CDR3. The order of the fields is V gene, J gene, D gene, CDR3 protein. The D gene is left open where the match is weak.

>TRBV18|.|.
CASSPPARAYEQYF
>TRBV6-5|TRBJ1-2|.
CASSPGNGYTF
>TRBV3-1|TRBJ1-5|.
CASSQGRASQPQHF
>TRBV3-1|TRBJ2-6|.
CASSPDPGANVLTF
>TRBV27|TRBJ2-5|.
CASGGLSQETQYF
>TRBV30|TRBJ2-2|.
CAWSSLGGNTGELFF
>TRBV20-1|TRBJ2-4|TRBD1
CSAKRQGSAKNIQYF
>TRBV4-2|TRBJ2-7|TRBD2
CASSQSTSGGSYEQYF
>TRBV20-1|TRBJ1-2|.
CSARGTGPYGYTF
>TRBV12-3/TRBV12-4|TRBJ1-5|.
CASSFEGMSNQPQHF
>TRBV6-6|TRBJ1-1|.
CASSYTGVHTEAFF
>TRBV6-6|TRBJ2-3|TRBD1
CASQDRVTDTQYF
>TRBV5-1|TRBJ2-7|TRBD2
CASSVSLADEQYF
>TRBV7-2|TRBJ2-5|.
CASSLVHQGQGTQYF
>TRBV7-9|.|.
CASSSGLGTSPYEQYF
>TRBV18|TRBJ1-1|.
CASSPRASWDTEAFF
>TRBV4-3|TRBJ1-2|.
CASSQDGGLGYGYTF
>TRBV7-2|TRBJ2-5|.
CASSVEGWETQYF